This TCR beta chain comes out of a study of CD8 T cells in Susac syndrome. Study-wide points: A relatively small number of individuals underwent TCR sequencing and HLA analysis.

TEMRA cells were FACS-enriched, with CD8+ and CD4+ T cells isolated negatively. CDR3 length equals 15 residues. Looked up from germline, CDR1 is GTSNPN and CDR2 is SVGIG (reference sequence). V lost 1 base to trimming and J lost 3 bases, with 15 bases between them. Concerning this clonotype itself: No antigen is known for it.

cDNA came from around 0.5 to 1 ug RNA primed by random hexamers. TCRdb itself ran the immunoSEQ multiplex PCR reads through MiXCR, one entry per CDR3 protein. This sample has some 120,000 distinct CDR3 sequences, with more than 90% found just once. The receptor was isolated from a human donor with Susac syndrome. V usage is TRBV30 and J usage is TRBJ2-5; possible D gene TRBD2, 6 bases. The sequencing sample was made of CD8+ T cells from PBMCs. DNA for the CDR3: TGTGCCTGGAGTGGAGGGGTGACTAGTGAAGAGACCCAGTACTTC. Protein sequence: CAWSGGVTSEETQYF.